This T cell receptor (beta chain) was found in a study of blood T cells in healthy people across ages. The second PCR ran about 7 to 12 cycles with a sample-barcoded 5' primer and J-beta primers. TCRdb reprocessed the 5' RACE reads via MiXCR and lists one record per CDR3 protein. Of 1.8 million or so distinct CDR3 sequences detected, roughly 43% appear once; the ten largest clones hold 20% to 25%. Notes on this clonotype: What it binds is unknown. One end of the junction is discordant with germline, which a read error may explain.

Findings and limits, study-wide: Diversity of TCR beta per million T cells declined in a roughly linear way with age.

This TCR derives from a human donor in good health. The sample consisted of blood.

The chain's CDR3 is CASSFGGRVKEKRFF. For the CDR3, the DNA is TGTGCCAGCAGCTTTGGGGGCCGAGTGAAAGAAAAACGGTTTTTT. V usage is TRBV5-4 and J usage is TRBJ1-4; D is perhaps TRBD1 (6 bases). From germline, CDR1 is SGHNT and CDR2 YYREEE (reference sequence). This CDR3 comprises 15 residues.